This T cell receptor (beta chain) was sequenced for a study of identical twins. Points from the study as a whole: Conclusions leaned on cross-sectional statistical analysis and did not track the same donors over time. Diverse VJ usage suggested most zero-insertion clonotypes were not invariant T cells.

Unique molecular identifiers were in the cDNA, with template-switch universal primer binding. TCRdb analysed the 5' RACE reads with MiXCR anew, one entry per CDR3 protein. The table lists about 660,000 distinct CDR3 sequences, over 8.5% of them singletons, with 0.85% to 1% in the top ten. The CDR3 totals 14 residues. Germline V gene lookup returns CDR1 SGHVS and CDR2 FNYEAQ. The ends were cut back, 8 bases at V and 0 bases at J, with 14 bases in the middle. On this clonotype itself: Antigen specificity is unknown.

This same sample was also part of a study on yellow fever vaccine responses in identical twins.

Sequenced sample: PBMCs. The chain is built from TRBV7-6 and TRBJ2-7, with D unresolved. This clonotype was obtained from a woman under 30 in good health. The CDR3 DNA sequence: TGTGCCAGCTCTGAGAGACACCTCTCCTACGAGCAGTACTTC. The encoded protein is CASSERHLSYEQYF.